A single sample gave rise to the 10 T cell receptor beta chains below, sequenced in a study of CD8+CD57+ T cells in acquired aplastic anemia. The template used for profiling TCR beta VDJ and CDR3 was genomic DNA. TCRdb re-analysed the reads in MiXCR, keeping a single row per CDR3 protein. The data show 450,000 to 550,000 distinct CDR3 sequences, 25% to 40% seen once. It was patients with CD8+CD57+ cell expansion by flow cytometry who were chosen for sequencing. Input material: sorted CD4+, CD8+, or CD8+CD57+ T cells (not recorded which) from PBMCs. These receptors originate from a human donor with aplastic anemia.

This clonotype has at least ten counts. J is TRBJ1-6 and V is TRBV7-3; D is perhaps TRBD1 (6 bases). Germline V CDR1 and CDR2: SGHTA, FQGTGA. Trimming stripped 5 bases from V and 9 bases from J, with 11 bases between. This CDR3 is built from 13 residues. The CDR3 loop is CASSTTGSSPLHF. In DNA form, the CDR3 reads TGTGCCAGCAGCACAACAGGGAGTTCACCCCTCCACTTT.

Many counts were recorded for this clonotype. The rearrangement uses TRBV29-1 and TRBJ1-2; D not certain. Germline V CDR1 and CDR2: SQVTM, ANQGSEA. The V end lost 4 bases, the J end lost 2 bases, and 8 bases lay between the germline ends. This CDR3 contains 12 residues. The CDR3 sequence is CSVGGQNYGYTF. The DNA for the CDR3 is TGCAGCGTTGGAGGCCAGAACTATGGCTACACCTTC.

CDR3 protein: CASPGREETQYF. The CDR3 DNA reads as TGTGCCAGCCCGGGACGGGAAGAGACCCAGTACTTC. The chain employs TRBV10-3 and TRBJ2-5, with D perhaps TRBD1 or TRBD2 (5 bases each). CDR3 size: 12 residues. V shed 10 bases and J shed 3 bases, with 12 bases lying between them. Germline CDR1 ENHRY, CDR2 SYGVKD.

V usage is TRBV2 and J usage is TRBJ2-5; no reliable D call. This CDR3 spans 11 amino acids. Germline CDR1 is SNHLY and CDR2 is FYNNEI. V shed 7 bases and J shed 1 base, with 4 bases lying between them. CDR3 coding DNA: TGTGCCAGCACTACCCAAGAGACCCAGTACTTC. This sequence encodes CASTTQETQYF.

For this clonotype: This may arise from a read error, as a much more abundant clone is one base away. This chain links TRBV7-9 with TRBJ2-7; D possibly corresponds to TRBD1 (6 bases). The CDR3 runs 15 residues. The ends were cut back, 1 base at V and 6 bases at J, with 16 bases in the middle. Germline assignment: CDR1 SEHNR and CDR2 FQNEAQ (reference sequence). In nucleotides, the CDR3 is TGTGCCAGCAGCTTAGATCCAGGGACAATGAGCGAGCAGTACTTC. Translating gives CASSLDPGTMSEQYF.

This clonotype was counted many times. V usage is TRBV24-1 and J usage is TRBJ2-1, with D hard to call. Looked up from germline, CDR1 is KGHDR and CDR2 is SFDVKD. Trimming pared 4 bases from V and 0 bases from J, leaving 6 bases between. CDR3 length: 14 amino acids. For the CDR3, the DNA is TGTGCCACCAGTGACTCCAGCTCCTACAATGAGCAGTTCTTC. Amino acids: CATSDSSSYNEQFF.

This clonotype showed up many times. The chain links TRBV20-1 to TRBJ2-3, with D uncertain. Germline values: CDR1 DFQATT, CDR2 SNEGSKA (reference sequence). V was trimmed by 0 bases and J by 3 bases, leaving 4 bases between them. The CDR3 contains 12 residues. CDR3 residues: CSARDQTDTQYF. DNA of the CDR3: TGCAGTGCTAGAGACCAAACAGATACGCAGTATTTT.

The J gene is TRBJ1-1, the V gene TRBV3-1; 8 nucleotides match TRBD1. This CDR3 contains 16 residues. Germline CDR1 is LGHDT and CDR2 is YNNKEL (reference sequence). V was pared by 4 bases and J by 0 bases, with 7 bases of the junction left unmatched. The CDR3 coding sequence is TGTGCCAGCAGCCCGGACAGGGCTCCCATGAACACTGAAGCTTTCTTT. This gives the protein CASSPDRAPMNTEAFF. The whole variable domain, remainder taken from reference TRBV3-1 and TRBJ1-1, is DTAVSQTPKYLVTQMGNDKSIKCEQNLGHDTMYWYKQDSKKFLKIMFSYNNKELIINETVPNRFSPKSPDKAHLNLHINSLELGDSAVYFCASSPDRAPMNTEAFFGQGTRLTVV.

Here the CDR3 reads CASRPGQRNPYEQYF. The CDR3 DNA follows: TGTGCCAGCAGGCCGGGACAGCGAAACCCCTACGAGCAGTACTTC. The V gene is TRBV7-8, the J gene TRBJ2-7, with 7 bases lining up with TRBD1. Germline-derived CDR1 and CDR2 are SGHVS and FQNEAQ. This CDR3 has 15 amino acids. V lost 6 bases, J lost 2 bases, and 10 bases stayed unmatched.

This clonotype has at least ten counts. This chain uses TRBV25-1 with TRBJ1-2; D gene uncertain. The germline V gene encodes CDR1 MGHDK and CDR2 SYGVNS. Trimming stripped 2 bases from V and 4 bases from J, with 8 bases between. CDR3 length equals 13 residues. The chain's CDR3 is CASSEGHSYGYTF. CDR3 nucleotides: TGTGCCAGCAGTGAAGGTCACAGCTATGGCTACACCTTC.